The 8 T cell receptor beta chains reported below all come from one sample, sequenced in a study of control samples from healthy donors and cancer patients. Measured with immunoSEQ multiplex PCR; TCRdb has only the in-frame clones, and not every one. The table lists approximately 130,000 clones, around 87% of them singletons. The sequenced sample was blood. All receptors come from a man in his 60s in good health.

This chain connects TRBV5-5 to TRBJ1-2; 7 nucleotides align to TRBD1. The CDR3 has 15 residues. Germline V gene sequence: CDR1 SGHKS, CDR2 YYEKEE (reference sequence). After removal of 1 base from V and 4 bases from J, the junction contained 7 bases not matched to a gene. The CDR3 DNA sequence: TGTGCCAGCAGCTTGAGTGTCCGGGACAGCTATGGCTACACCTTC. Translating it yields CASSLSVRDSYGYTF.

The CDR3 DNA follows: TGTGCCAGCAGTTCGGGGGGGTCCTACAATGAGCAGTTCTTC. Translating gives CASSSGGSYNEQFF. The rearrangement uses TRBV6-5 and TRBJ2-1; 8 nucleotides line up with TRBD2. This CDR3 spans 14 amino acids. CDR1 is MNHEY and CDR2 is SVGAGI in the germline V gene. Losses at the gene ends were 4 bases for V and 1 base for J; bases not matched to a gene: 0.

The J gene is TRBJ1-6, the V gene TRBV28; no clear D gene. V was shortened by 2 bases and J by 6 bases, with 2 bases between the two germline ends. Germline assignment: CDR1 MDHEN and CDR2 SYDVKM. CDR3 length equals 12 residues. The chain's CDR3 is CASSLSNSPLHF. The CDR3 nucleotides read TGTGCCAGCAGTTTAAGTAATTCACCCCTCCACTTT.

CDR3 coding DNA: TGTGCCAGCAGGGTCGGGACCTCGATCTTGGGCTACACCTTC. Translated: CASRVGTSILGYTF. The rearrangement links TRBV6-5 to TRBJ1-2, with TRBD1 as a possible D gene (5 bases). The ends were cut back, 6 bases at V and 8 bases at J, with 19 bases in the middle. CDR3 length: 14 amino acids. The germline V gene has CDR1 MNHEY and CDR2 SVGAGI.

The chain combines TRBV6-1 with TRBJ1-6; possible D gene TRBD1, 6 bases. CDR3 length equals 16 residues. V lost 0 bases and J lost 7, with 13 bases in between. Germline assignment: CDR1 MNHNS and CDR2 SASEGT. Here the CDR3 reads CASSEANFGGNSPLHF. The CDR3, as DNA: TGTGCCAGCAGTGAAGCGAATTTCGGGGGCAATTCACCCCTCCACTTT.

This chain joins TRBV24-1 and TRBJ1-5; D perhaps matches TRBD1 (5 bases). V dropped 3 bases and J dropped 6 bases, with 5 bases sitting between them. The CDR3 is made up of 12 amino acids. Looked up from germline, CDR1 is KGHDR and CDR2 is SFDVKD. As DNA, the CDR3 is TGTGCCACCAGTGATAGGGGTCAGCCCCAGCATTTT. It specifies CATSDRGQPQHF.

The rearrangement links TRBV6-6 to TRBJ2-1; 7 bases fit TRBD2. The V gene end was trimmed by 5 bases and the J gene end by 4 bases; junction bases not matched to a gene: 5. CDR1 and CDR2 (germline): MNHNY, SVGAGI (reference sequence). This CDR3 contains 14 residues. CDR3 region: CASSHGEGYNEQFF. In nucleotides, the CDR3 is TGTGCCAGCAGTCACGGGGAGGGATACAATGAGCAGTTCTTC.

This sequence joins TRBV2 and TRBJ2-3; a possible D gene is TRBD2 (6 bases). Germline-derived CDR1 and CDR2 are SNHLY and FYNNEI. The V and J ends lost 6 bases and 0 bases respectively, with 22 bases between them. This CDR3 contains 18 residues. In nucleotides, the CDR3 is TGTGCCAGCAGAGACGGCGCGGGGTACGATTCTAGCACAGATACGCAGTATTTT. Translation gives CASRDGAGYDSSTDTQYF.